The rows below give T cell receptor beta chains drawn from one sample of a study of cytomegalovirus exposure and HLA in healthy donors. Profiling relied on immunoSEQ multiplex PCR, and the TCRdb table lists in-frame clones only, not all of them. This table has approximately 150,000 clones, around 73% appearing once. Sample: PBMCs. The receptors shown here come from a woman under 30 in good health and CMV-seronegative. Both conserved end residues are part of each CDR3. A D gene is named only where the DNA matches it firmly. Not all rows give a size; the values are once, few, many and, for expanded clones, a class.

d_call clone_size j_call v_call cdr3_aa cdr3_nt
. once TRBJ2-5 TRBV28 CASSLQADPEQYF TGTGCCAGCAGTTTACAAGCGGACCCTGAGCAGTACTTC
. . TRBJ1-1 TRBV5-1 CASSLITGGYTEAFF TGCGCCAGCAGCTTGATAACAGGAGGGTACACTGAAGCTTTCTTT
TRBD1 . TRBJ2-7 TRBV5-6 CASSLGWDSEQYF TGTGCCAGCAGCTTGGGCTGGGACAGCGAGCAGTACTTC
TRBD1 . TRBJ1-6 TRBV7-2 CASRPQGVGSPLHF TGTGCCAGCAGACCACAGGGGGTCGGTTCACCCCTCCACTTT
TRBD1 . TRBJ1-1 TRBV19 CASSIRTGRGKNTEAFF TGTGCCAGTAGTATTCGGACTGGCAGGGGGAAGAACACTGAAGCTTTCTTT
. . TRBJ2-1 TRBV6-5 CASYEGGEQFF TGTGCCAGCTACGAGGGGGGGGAGCAGTTCTTC
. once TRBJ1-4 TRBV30 CAWSKGREREKLFF TGTGCCTGGAGTAAGGGCAGGGAAAGGGAAAAACTGTTTTTT
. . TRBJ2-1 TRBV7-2 CASNPQGPNEQFF TGTGCCAGCAACCCACAGGGCCCAAATGAGCAGTTCTTC
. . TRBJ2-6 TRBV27 CASSLSTSGANVLTF TGTGCCAGCAGTTTATCGACTTCTGGGGCCAACGTCCTGACTTTC
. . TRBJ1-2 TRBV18 CASSPTRSGYTF TGTGCCAGCTCACCGACGAGGTCTGGCTACACCTTC
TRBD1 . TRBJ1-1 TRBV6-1 CASRQGASGTEAFF TGTGCCAGCAGGCAGGGGGCGTCGGGGACTGAAGCTTTCTTT
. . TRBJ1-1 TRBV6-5 CASSYTHLNTEAFF TGTGCCAGCAGTTACACCCACTTAAACACTGAAGCTTTCTTT
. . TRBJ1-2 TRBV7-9 CASSLGAFDYGYTF TGTGCCAGCAGCTTAGGGGCCTTTGACTATGGCTACACCTTC
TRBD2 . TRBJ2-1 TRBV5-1 CASRTQKGTSGRGEQFF TGCGCCAGCAGGACGCAAAAAGGGACTAGCGGGAGAGGTGAGCAGTTCTTC
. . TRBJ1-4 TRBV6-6 CASSPPVDEKLFF TGTGCCAGCAGCCCCCCAGTCGATGAAAAACTGTTTTTT
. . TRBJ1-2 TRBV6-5 CASSYSFGLMDYTF TGTGCCAGCAGTTACTCGTTTGGGCTTATGGACTACACCTTC
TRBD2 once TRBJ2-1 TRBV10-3 CAISDGTSGDDEQFF TGTGCCATCAGTGACGGGACTAGCGGGGACGATGAGCAGTTCTTC
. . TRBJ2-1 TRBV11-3 CASSLEGHYNEQFF TGTGCCAGCAGCTTAGAAGGACACTACAATGAGCAGTTCTTC
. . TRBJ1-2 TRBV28 CASSSGQPGGNGYTF TGTGCCAGCAGTTCTGGACAGCCCGGTGGGAATGGCTACACCTTC
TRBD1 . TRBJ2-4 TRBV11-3 CASSIGTGGDKNSQYF TGTGCCAGCAGCATAGGGACAGGGGGCGACAAAAACAGTCAGTACTTC
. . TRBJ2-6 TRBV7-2 CASSGAGSGANVLTF TGTGCCAGCAGCGGAGCGGGTTCTGGGGCCAACGTCCTGACTTTC
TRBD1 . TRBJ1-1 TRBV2 CASSLRTGWRTEAFF TGTGCCAGCAGTCTCCGGACAGGATGGAGGACTGAAGCTTTCTTT
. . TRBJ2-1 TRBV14 CASSQDLAPGYNEQFF TGTGCCAGCAGCCAAGATCTGGCCCCAGGCTACAATGAGCAGTTCTTC
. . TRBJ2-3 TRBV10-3 CAIMGGGRTDTQYF TGTGCCATCATGGGCGGGGGCCGCACAGATACGCAGTATTTT
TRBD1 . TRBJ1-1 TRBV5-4 CASSLGQGVLNTEAFF TGTGCCAGCAGCTTGGGACAGGGGGTTTTGAACACTGAAGCTTTCTTT
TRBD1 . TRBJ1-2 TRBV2 CASAGNPQGQGDGYTF TGTGCCAGCGCCGGTAACCCACAAGGACAGGGGGATGGCTACACCTTC
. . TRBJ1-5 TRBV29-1 CSVEEGDNQPQHF TGCAGCGTTGAGGAAGGGGACAATCAGCCCCAGCATTTT
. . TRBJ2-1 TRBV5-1 CASSFPPRLEQFF TGCGCCAGCAGCTTTCCCCCGCGGCTTGAGCAGTTCTTC
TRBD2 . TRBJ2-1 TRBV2 CASSLAGGSYNEQFF TGTGCCAGCAGTCTAGCGGGGGGGTCCTACAATGAGCAGTTCTTC
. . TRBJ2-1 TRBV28 CASSLRGLRNEQFF TGTGCCAGCAGTTTAAGGGGGTTAAGAAATGAGCAGTTCTTC
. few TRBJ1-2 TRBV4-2 CASSQDRSQGDGYTF TGTGCCAGCAGCCAAGATCGGAGTCAGGGCGATGGCTACACCTTC
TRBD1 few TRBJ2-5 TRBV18 CASSRQGRETQYF TGTGCCAGCTCACGACAGGGGCGGGAGACCCAGTACTTC
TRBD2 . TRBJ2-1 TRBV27 CASSPVPSGGATEQFF TGTGCCAGCAGCCCCGTTCCTAGCGGGGGGGCCACTGAGCAGTTCTTC
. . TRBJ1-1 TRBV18 CASSAGGTEAFF TGTGCCAGCTCTGCCGGGGGGACTGAAGCTTTCTTT
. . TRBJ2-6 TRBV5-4 CASSPGTSSGANVLTF TGTGCCAGCAGCCCGGGGACAAGCTCTGGGGCCAACGTCCTGACTTTC
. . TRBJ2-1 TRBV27 CASGERPKQFF TGTGCCAGCGGTGAGCGGCCTAAGCAGTTCTTC
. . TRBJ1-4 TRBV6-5 CASSGTATNEKLFF TGTGCCAGCTCGGGGACTGCAACTAATGAAAAACTGTTTTTT
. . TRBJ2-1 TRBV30 CAWSSADYNEQFF TGTGCCTGGTCTTCCGCGGATTACAATGAGCAGTTCTTC
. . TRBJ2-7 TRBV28 CASSSVLPYEQYF TGTGCCAGCAGTTCGGTCTTGCCCTACGAGCAGTACTTC
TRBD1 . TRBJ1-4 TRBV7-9 CASSSRDRGRWATNEKLFF TGTGCCAGCAGCTCCCGGGACAGGGGCCGCTGGGCAACTAATGAAAAACTGTTTTTT
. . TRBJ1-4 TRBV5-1 CASSLQATNEKLFF TGCGCCAGTTCGTTACAGGCAACTAATGAAAAACTGTTTTTT
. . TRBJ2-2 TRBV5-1 CASSLVGVRDGELFF TGCGCCAGCAGCTTGGTCGGGGTTCGCGACGGGGAGCTGTTTTTT
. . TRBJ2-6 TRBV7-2 CASSLARQSGANVLTF TGTGCCAGCAGCTTAGCCAGGCAGTCTGGGGCCAACGTCCTGACTTTC
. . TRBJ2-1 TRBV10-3 CAISDAGPEQFF TGCGCCATCAGTGATGCGGGGCCTGAGCAGTTCTTC
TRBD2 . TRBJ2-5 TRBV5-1 CASSFPSGGSVGETQYF TGCGCCAGCAGCTTTCCTAGCGGGGGTTCGGTAGGAGAGACCCAGTACTTC
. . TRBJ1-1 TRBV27 CASSFSGNTEAFF TGTGCCAGCAGTTTTAGCGGGAACACTGAAGCTTTCTTT
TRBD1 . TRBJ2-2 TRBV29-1 CSVTTGIDTGELFF TGCAGCGTCACGACAGGGATAGACACCGGGGAGCTGTTTTTT
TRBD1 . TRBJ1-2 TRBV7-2 CASSHGAGTGHGYTF TGTGCCAGCAGCCACGGGGCCGGGACAGGTCATGGCTACACCTTC
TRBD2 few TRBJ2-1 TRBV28 CASSLGSGGMGEQFF TGTGCCAGCAGTTTGGGTAGCGGGGGGATGGGTGAGCAGTTCTTC
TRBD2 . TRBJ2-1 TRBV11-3 CASSPGWLADTIYYNEQFF TGTGCCAGCAGCCCCGGGTGGCTAGCGGATACAATTTACTACAATGAGCAGTTCTTC